The rows below give T cell receptor beta chains drawn from one sample of a study of blood T cell repertoires in COVID-19. Data came from immunoSEQ multiplex PCR; TCRdb stores just in-frame clones and leaves some out. The sample holds more than 75,000 clones, around 90% seen once. The sample comprised peripheral blood. The receptors originated from a woman aged 80 or over with acute or convalescent COVID-19. CDR3s include the opening cysteine and the closing phenylalanine or tryptophan. The order of the fields is J gene, V gene, CDR3 protein.

TRBJ1-1	TRBV10-3	CAICRGVNTEAFF
TRBJ2-7	TRBV2	CASNRGPGNEQYF
TRBJ1-1	TRBV30	CAWSVRAGLGNTEAFF
TRBJ1-5	TRBV19	CASSISEGNQPQHF
TRBJ2-2	TRBV5-1	CASSLVPGTGELFF
TRBJ1-1	TRBV19	CASSLQGPLNTEAFF
TRBJ2-3	TRBV7-2	CASSLAIISRSTDTQYF
TRBJ2-7	TRBV4-1	CASSQDQTGSWYEQYF
TRBJ2-2	TRBV27	CASSPSSPIEYWTGELFF
TRBJ1-2	TRBV2	CASSDTGQTFNYGYTF
TRBJ2-6	TRBV2	CASSRQGKAGANVLTF
TRBJ2-1	TRBV4-1	CASSQNLNRIRNEQFF
TRBJ2-1	TRBV19	CASRSTPGQGVYEQFF
TRBJ2-7	TRBV9	CASSALTSGSYEQYF
TRBJ2-2	TRBV18	CASSPERNTGELFF
TRBJ2-5	TRBV18	CASSPVRLAGARETQYF
TRBJ2-2	TRBV19	CASSPWDRGGGELFF
TRBJ2-2	TRBV9	CASSVRPLRGGRDTGELFF
TRBJ1-1	TRBV6-1	CASSEGGRLEAFF
TRBJ2-1	TRBV11-2	CASSLVGGGISNEQFF